This is a list of T cell receptor beta chains from one sample in a study of cytomegalovirus exposure and HLA in healthy donors. The method was immunoSEQ multiplex PCR; TCRdb's version includes in-frame clones alone and lacks a portion of them. The sample comprises tens of thousands of clones, approximately 97% of which are singletons, and 1.5% to 2% rests with the top ten. What was sequenced was PBMCs. The receptors here all came from a woman in her late teens or twenties in good health and CMV-seropositive. The CDR3 runs from the conserved cysteine through the conserved F or W. D genes are given only for firm matches.

CDR3: CASSGPGTGNEQYF
DNA: TGTGCCAGCAGCGGCCCTGGGACTGGCAACGAGCAGTACTTC
V: TRBV28
D: -
J: TRBJ2-7

CDR3: CASSHKGASYEQYF
DNA: TGTGCCAGCAGTCATAAGGGGGCTTCCTACGAGCAGTACTTC
V: TRBV5-4
D: TRBD1
J: TRBJ2-7

CDR3: CASSVGTGQEQYF
DNA: TGTGCCAGCAGCGTAGGGACAGGGCAAGAGCAGTACTTC
V: TRBV9
D: TRBD1
J: TRBJ2-7

CDR3: CASSSSTGLNEQFF
DNA: TGTGCCAGCAGTTCCTCGACAGGATTAAATGAGCAGTTCTTC
V: TRBV6-5
D: -
J: TRBJ2-1

CDR3: CASSVGTTNYNEQFF
DNA: TGTGCCAGCAGCGTGGGGACTACAAACTACAATGAGCAGTTCTTC
V: TRBV9
D: TRBD2
J: TRBJ2-1

CDR3: CASSPLRLDVGYEQYF
DNA: TGCGCCAGTAGCCCCCTACGACTAGACGTTGGCTACGAGCAGTACTTC
V: TRBV10-2
D: -
J: TRBJ2-7

CDR3: CAWSVLGLGEQFF
DNA: TGTGCCTGGAGTGTACTGGGGCTGGGGGAGCAGTTCTTC
V: TRBV30
D: -
J: TRBJ2-1

CDR3: CASSLAQTPNEKLFF
DNA: TGTGCCAGCAGCTTAGCACAGACACCTAATGAAAAACTGTTTTTT
V: TRBV11-2
D: -
J: TRBJ1-4

CDR3: CASSLYAGGLTDTQYF
DNA: TGTGCCAGCAGCTTGTACGCAGGGGGACTCACAGATACGCAGTATTTT
V: TRBV5-6
D: -
J: TRBJ2-3

CDR3: CATSRGQGVYNEQFF
DNA: TGTGCCACCAGCAGAGGACAGGGGGTATACAATGAGCAGTTCTTC
V: TRBV15
D: TRBD1
J: TRBJ2-1

CDR3: CASSFTGGRYYGYTF
DNA: TGTGCCAGCAGTTTTACAGGGGGAAGATACTATGGCTACACCTTC
V: TRBV28
D: TRBD1
J: TRBJ1-2

CDR3: CASTPNGNLLDYEQYF
DNA: TGTGCCAGCACACCAAACGGGAATTTATTGGACTACGAGCAGTACTTC
V: TRBV27
D: -
J: TRBJ2-7

CDR3: CASSLSPGVGEQYF
DNA: TGTGCCAGCAGCTTATCTCCGGGAGTGGGCGAGCAGTACTTC
V: TRBV7-3
D: -
J: TRBJ2-7